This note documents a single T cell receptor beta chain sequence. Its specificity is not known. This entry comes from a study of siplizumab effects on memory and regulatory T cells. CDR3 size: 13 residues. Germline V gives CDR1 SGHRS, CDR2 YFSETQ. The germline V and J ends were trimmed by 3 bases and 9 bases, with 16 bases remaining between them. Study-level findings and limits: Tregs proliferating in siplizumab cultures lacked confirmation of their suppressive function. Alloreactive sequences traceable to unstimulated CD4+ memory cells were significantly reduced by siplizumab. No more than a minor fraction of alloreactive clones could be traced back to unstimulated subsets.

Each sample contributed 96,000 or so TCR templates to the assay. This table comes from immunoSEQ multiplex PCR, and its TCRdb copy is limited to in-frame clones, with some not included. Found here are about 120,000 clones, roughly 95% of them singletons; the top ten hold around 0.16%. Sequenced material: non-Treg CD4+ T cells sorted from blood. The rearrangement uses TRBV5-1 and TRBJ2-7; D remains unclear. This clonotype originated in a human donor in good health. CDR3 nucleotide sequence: TGCGCCAGCAGCTCCCGACAAGGTGTAGGGCAGTACTTC. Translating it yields CASSSRQGVGQYF.